This entry concerns a single T cell receptor beta chain. No antigen is known for it. The record originates from a study of T cell responses to AZD1222 COVID-19 vaccine. Using immunoSEQ multiplex PCR, the repertoire was profiled, and TCRdb retains in-frame clones only, with some absent. The profile shows roughly 40,000 clones, 88% of them singletons. Study conclusions and caveats: Mostly white British, mostly female donors; authors suggested clonal diversity may be underestimated.

Germline V lookup: CDR1 SGHDN, CDR2 FVKESK. CDR3 length: 15 amino acids. V dropped 0 bases and J dropped 2 bases, with 10 bases sitting between them. The receptor was isolated from an adult who received the MenACWY meningococcal vaccine as a control. Sample: peripheral blood, taken 28 days after the second dose of the MenACWY control vaccine. The V gene is TRBV14, the J gene TRBJ2-5; the D gene is possibly TRBD2 (5 bases). The CDR3 spells CASSQDLGRQETQYF. The CDR3 DNA follows: TGTGCCAGCAGCCAAGATCTAGGGAGACAAGAGACCCAGTACTTC.